Described below is a single TCR beta chain sequence and its context. No antigen is known for it. Repertoires were generated with immunoSEQ multiplex PCR, while TCRdb's copy carries only in-frame clones and drops some. The sample carries 300,000 to 450,000 clones, around 83% recorded once. These data originate in a study of Ad26.COV2.S vaccination and SARS-CoV-2 variants. Turning to the study itself: Dosing was one shot or two shots 56 days apart.

Described treatment: roughly 18 received Ad26.COV2.S at low or high dose, single or two shots; roughly five received placebo; per-sample allocation not given. Samples analyzed were those drawn on day 63 after the first vaccine or placebo injection. An Ad26 vector was used to express Wuhan-strain SARS-CoV-2 spike as the vaccine. The V end lost 7 bases, the J end lost 7 bases, and 16 bases lay between the germline ends. This CDR3 has 13 residues. CDR1 and CDR2 (germline): SNHLY, FYNNEI. Study-level results: After vaccination, reports described spike-specific CD8+ and CD4+ T cell responses as showing substantial breadth. Breadth and depth estimates from TCRs may understate total T cell responses.

The chain employs TRBV2 and TRBJ1-2; possible D gene TRBD1, 5 bases. The TCR sequence derives from a person between 18 and 59 years old who received the Ad26.COV2.S COVID-19 vaccine or a placebo. The specimen comprised peripheral blood, sampled in a trial of Ad26.COV2.S vaccine versus placebo. The CDR3 reads CASMGGWGSGYTF. For the CDR3, the DNA is TGTGCCAGCATGGGAGGGTGGGGCTCTGGCTACACCTTC. Variable domain in full (rest from reference TRBV2 and TRBJ1-2): EPEVTQTPSHQVTQMGQEVILRCVPISNHLYFYWYRQILGQKVEFLVSFYNNEISEKSEIFDDQFSVERPDGSNFTLKIRSTKLEDSAMYFCASMGGWGSGYTFGSGTRLTVV.